A single sample is the source of the 26 T cell receptor beta chains below, sequenced in a study of Graves' ophthalmopathy and Graves' hyperthyroidism. Researchers took RNA transcripts and amplified TCR beta CDR3 regions from them. An opening RT-PCR round employed HTBI primers and preceded a second-round multiplex PCR. TCRdb itself ran the multiplex PCR reads through MiXCR, one entry per CDR3 protein. The sample lists about 240,000 distinct CDR3 sequences; around 45% were seen once. Sequenced input: peripheral blood. The receptor source for this set is an adult man with Graves' ophthalmopathy.

In its sample, this clonotype was seen a few times. This chain connects TRBV29-1 to TRBJ2-7, with 9 bases that match TRBD1. V dropped 0 bases and J dropped 2; count of bases not matched to a gene: 2. This CDR3 comprises 14 residues. Looked up from germline, CDR1 is SQVTM and CDR2 is ANQGSEA. For the CDR3, the DNA is TGCAGCGTTGAAGACGGACAGGGGACCTACGAGCAGTACTTC. Translated, it gives CSVEDGQGTYEQYF.

This clonotype appeared many times. This chain uses TRBV20-1 with TRBJ1-6, with a weak D call TRBD1 (6 bases). V gave up 3 bases and J gave up 8 bases, with 14 bases separating them. Per the germline V gene, CDR1 is DFQATT and CDR2 is SNEGSKA (reference sequence). The CDR3 is 14 residues long. CDR3 DNA sequence: TGCAGTGCTAGGGACCAGGGGACGGATTCACCCCTCCACTTT. Its protein is CSARDQGTDSPLHF.

This chain connects TRBV7-2 to TRBJ1-2; TRBD1 might be the D (6 bases). V was shortened by 5 bases and J by 6 bases, with 10 bases between the two germline ends. There are 12 residues in the CDR3. The germline V gene has CDR1 SGHTA and CDR2 FQGNSA. The CDR3 nucleotides read TGTGCCAGCAGCCCGAACAGGGATGGCTACACCTTC. Its translation: CASSPNRDGYTF.

This clonotype was picked up a small number of times. The gene calls are TRBV5-8 and TRBJ1-1; D might be TRBD1 (6 bases). V was trimmed by 5 bases and J by 1 base, leaving 18 bases between them. Per the germline V gene, CDR1 is SGHTS and CDR2 is YDEGEE. This CDR3 has 16 residues. The CDR3 loop is CASSMEGRGSNTEAFF. The CDR3 nucleotides are TGTGCCAGCAGTATGGAGGGGAGGGGGTCGAACACTGAAGCTTTCTTT.

The V gene is TRBV10-3, the J gene TRBJ1-1; D possibly corresponds to TRBD1 (5 bases). Trimming pared 5 bases from V and 6 bases from J, leaving 13 bases between. Per germline, CDR1 ENHRY and CDR2 SYGVKD. This CDR3 is built from 13 residues. In DNA form, the CDR3 reads TGTGCCATCAGTTGGAACAGGCGCCCTGAAGCTTTCTTT. It yields the protein CAISWNRRPEAFF.

V is TRBV19 and J is TRBJ1-5; tentative D call: TRBD1 (6 bases). The germline CDR1 and CDR2 sequences are LNHDA and SQIVND (reference sequence). V gave up 6 bases and J gave up 1 base, with 10 bases separating them. The CDR3 is made up of 14 amino acids. CDR3 amino acids: CASRTQGSNQPQHF. CDR3 DNA: TGTGCCAGTAGAACCCAGGGGAGCAATCAGCCCCAGCATTTT.

The sample holds many counts of this clonotype. The chain recombines TRBV7-2 with TRBJ1-1; no reliable D call. This CDR3 is 14 amino acids long. The V end was cut by 5 bases, the J end by 0 bases, with 10 bases between. Per the germline V gene, CDR1 is SGHTA and CDR2 is FQGNSA. The CDR3 DNA follows: TGTGCCAGCAGCCCTAGGATCCTGAACACTGAAGCTTTCTTT. Its translation: CASSPRILNTEAFF.

CDR3 residues: CASTGQGTEAFF. CDR3 nucleotide sequence: TGTGCCAGCACCGGACAGGGGACTGAAGCTTTCTTT. The V gene is TRBV2, the J gene TRBJ1-1, with 9 positions matching TRBD1. This CDR3 has 12 residues. CDR1 SNHLY and CDR2 FYNNEI come from the germline V gene. After removal of 7 bases from V and 5 bases from J, the junction contained 2 bases not matched to a gene. The full variable domain, completed using reference TRBV2 and TRBJ1-1, is EPEVTQTPSHQVTQMGQEVILRCVPISNHLYFYWYRQILGQKVEFLVSFYNNEISEKSEIFDDQFSVERPDGSNFTLKIRSTKLEDSAMYFCASTGQGTEAFFGQGTRLTVV.

This chain connects TRBV7-9 to TRBJ2-5; D is unresolved. This CDR3 region has 11 residues. Trimming took off 5 bases at V and 9 bases at J, with 10 bases between the two ends. CDR1 is SEHNR and CDR2 is FQNEAQ in the germline V gene (reference sequence). This CDR3 reads CASSPRASQYF. The CDR3 bases are TGTGCCAGCAGCCCCCGGGCGTCCCAGTACTTC. The variable domain in full, with the rest retrieved from reference TRBV7-9 and TRBJ2-5, is DTGVSQNPRHKITKRGQNVTFRCDPISEHNRLYWYRQTLGQGPEFLTYFQNEAQLEKSRLLSDRFSAERPKGSFSTLEIQRTEQGDSAMYLCASSPRASQYFGPGTRLLVL.

A few counts support this clonotype. The chain couples TRBV4-1 to TRBJ1-2, with 12 positions matching TRBD1. Germline CDR1 reads MGHRA; CDR2 reads YSYEKL. The CDR3 has 15 amino acids. Germline trimming cut 3 bases from V and 4 bases from J; bases unmatched to any gene: 3. The chain's CDR3 is CASSQRGQGAYGYTF. CDR3 bases: TGCGCCAGCAGCCAGAGGGGACAGGGGGCCTATGGCTACACCTTC.

The V and J genes are TRBV5-1 and TRBJ2-5; 11 bases are a match to TRBD1. Germline-derived CDR1 and CDR2 are SGHRS and YFSETQ. J lost 4 bases, V lost 4 bases, and 6 bases had no gene match. CDR3 length equals 15 residues. This CDR3 is CASSGGQGARETQYF. CDR3 DNA: TGCGCCAGCAGCGGAGGACAGGGGGCTAGAGAGACCCAGTACTTC. Full variable domain (rest looked up from reference TRBV5-1 and TRBJ2-5): KAGVTQTPRYLIKTRGQQVTLSCSPISGHRSVSWYQQTPGQGLQFLFEYFSETQRNKGNFPGRFSGRQFSNSRSEMNVSTLELGDSALYLCASSGGQGARETQYFGPGTRLLVL.

About this clonotype: A much larger clone differs from this one at a single base, so this may be a read error. The chain links TRBV4-1 to TRBJ2-5; the D is unclear. The CDR3 extends over 11 amino acids. In germline, CDR1 is MGHRA, CDR2 YSYEKL. DNA for the CDR3: TGTGCCAGCAGCTCTTACGAGACCCAGTACTTC. This gives the protein CASSSYETQYF.

This clonotype is a singleton in its sample. The conserved closing phenylalanine or tryptophan is absent in this CDR3, likely reflecting a read error. The DNA is omitted, as the CDR3 cannot be located on it reliably, and the CDR3 follows TCRdb's listing. The chain uses TRBV9 and TRBJ1-5. The CDR3 extends over 8 residues, inclusive of both ends. CDR1 is SGDLS and CDR2 is YYNGEE in the germline V gene. CDR3 sequence: CASSPGIG.

The table lists this clonotype with a few counts. The chain combines TRBV7-9 with TRBJ1-1, with D uncertain. There are 12 residues in the CDR3. CDR1 SEHNR and CDR2 FQNEAQ come from the germline V gene (reference sequence). Trimming took 3 bases from V and 3 from J, leaving 5 bases between them. CDR3 protein: CASSFPDTEAFF. The CDR3 DNA is TGTGCCAGCAGCTTTCCAGACACTGAAGCTTTCTTT.

This chain connects TRBV13 to TRBJ1-2; 8 bases are shared with TRBD1. In germline, CDR1 is PRHDT, CDR2 FYEKMQ (reference sequence). V dropped 7 bases and J dropped 4; count of bases not matched to a gene: 8. The CDR3 has 14 amino acids. The CDR3 coding sequence is TGTGCCAGCACGGGCGGACAGGGCAGCTATGGCTACACCTTC. The encoded protein is CASTGGQGSYGYTF.

A few counts support this clonotype. A junction boundary mismatches the germline segment, possibly from a read error. The J gene is TRBJ2-7, the V gene TRBV10-3; 9 bases line up with TRBD1. Germline V gene sequence: CDR1 ENHRY, CDR2 SYGVKD. The CDR3 runs to 16 residues. The DNA of the CDR3 is TGTGCCAGCAGTAACCCAACCGGGACAGGGTCCTACGAGCAGTACTTC. Translated: CASSNPTGTGSYEQYF.

This clonotype was found a few times. J is TRBJ2-7 and V is TRBV14; 10 nucleotides match TRBD2. In germline, CDR1 is SGHDN, CDR2 FVKESK. V gave up 5 bases and J gave up 0 bases; unmatched junction bases: 7. CDR3 size: 16 residues. The CDR3 DNA is TGTGCCAGCAGCGAAGGGACTAGCGATAGCTCCTACGAGCAGTACTTC. It is translated as CASSEGTSDSSYEQYF.

On this clonotype: One end of the junction does not line up with germline, which may come from a read error. CDR3 coding DNA: TGTGCCAGCAACTTAGGGGGGCCCGCCTTCTCTGGGGCCAACGTCCTGACTTTC. Protein sequence: CASNLGGPAFSGANVLTF. The V gene is TRBV7-9, the J gene TRBJ2-6, with D perhaps matching TRBD1 or TRBD2 (6 bases each). The CDR3 runs 18 residues. Germline loops: CDR1 SEHNR, CDR2 FQNEAQ (reference sequence).

The chain employs TRBV6-5 and TRBJ1-5; 8 positions agree with TRBD1. CDR3 size: 15 residues. Trimming took 4 bases from V and 6 from J; bases not matched to a gene: 8. From germline, CDR1 is MNHEY and CDR2 SVGAGI. The CDR3 sequence is CASSSGQGSFQPQHF. The CDR3, as DNA: TGTGCCAGCAGTTCAGGACAGGGTTCGTTTCAGCCCCAGCATTTT.

V and J are TRBV19 and TRBJ1-4; D is ambiguous. The V end lost 10 bases, the J end lost 0 bases, and 12 bases lay between the germline ends. Germline V gene data show CDR1 as LNHDA and CDR2 as SQIVND (reference sequence). CDR3 size: 14 residues. The CDR3 sequence: CATTDGATNEKLFF. The CDR3, as DNA: TGTGCCACTACGGACGGCGCAACTAATGAAAAACTGTTTTTT.

This clonotype was observed once. The V and J genes are TRBV7-3 and TRBJ1-4, with D tentatively TRBD1 (5 bases). This CDR3 is 9 amino acids long. From germline, CDR1 is SGHTA and CDR2 FQGTGA. V lost 8 bases and J 12 bases, leaving 7 bases between the germline ends. Here the CDR3 reads CASDRELFF. CDR3 nucleotides: TGTGCCAGCGACAGAGAACTGTTTTTT.

The chain couples TRBV10-3 to TRBJ2-7, with TRBD2 identical over 7 bases. The germline CDR1 and CDR2 sequences are ENHRY and SYGVKD. J gave up 0 bases and V 8 bases, and 7 bases lay outside the gene matches. The length of the CDR3 is 14 residues. CDR3 in DNA: TGTGCCATCCGGGGGAGGGGAGGCTCCTACGAGCAGTACTTC. The encoded protein is CAIRGRGGSYEQYF.

The V and J genes are TRBV19 and TRBJ2-2, with TRBD1 matching over 9 bases. Germline CDR1 reads LNHDA; CDR2 reads SQIVND (reference sequence). The CDR3 is 16 residues long. V lost 5 bases to trimming and J lost 6 bases; unmatched junction nucleotides: 10. The DNA of the CDR3 is TGTGCCAGTAGTGCCCGGGACAGGGCTCCTTCCGGGGAGCTGTTTTTT. Its translation: CASSARDRAPSGELFF.

This rearrangement joins TRBV5-4 to TRBJ1-1; 8 bases line up with TRBD1. The V gene end was trimmed by 0 bases and the J gene end by 7 bases; junction bases not matched to a gene: 2. Germline V gene data show CDR1 as SGHNT and CDR2 as YYREEE (reference sequence). The CDR3 is 13 residues long. The CDR3 nucleotides read TGTGCCAGCAGCTTGGCGACAGGGGATGAAGCTTTCTTT. This codes for CASSLATGDEAFF.

V gene TRBV7-9 combines with J gene TRBJ1-2; D uncertain. The V end was cut by 1 base, the J end by 8 bases, with 11 bases between. Germline assignment: CDR1 SEHNR and CDR2 FQNEAQ (reference sequence). The CDR3 consists of 13 residues. For the CDR3, the DNA is TGTGCCAGCAGCTTAGGGGAAACGCAAGGCTACACCTTC. Encoded protein: CASSLGETQGYTF.

V is TRBV7-8 and J is TRBJ1-2; 7 bases align to TRBD1. The V gene end was trimmed by 5 bases and the J gene end by 4 bases; junction bases not matched to a gene: 10. The CDR3 totals 15 residues. Germline loops: CDR1 SGHVS, CDR2 FQNEAQ. The CDR3, as DNA: TGTGCCAGCAGCCCCCCCAGGGGGGCACTCTATGGCTACACCTTC. Its protein is CASSPPRGALYGYTF.